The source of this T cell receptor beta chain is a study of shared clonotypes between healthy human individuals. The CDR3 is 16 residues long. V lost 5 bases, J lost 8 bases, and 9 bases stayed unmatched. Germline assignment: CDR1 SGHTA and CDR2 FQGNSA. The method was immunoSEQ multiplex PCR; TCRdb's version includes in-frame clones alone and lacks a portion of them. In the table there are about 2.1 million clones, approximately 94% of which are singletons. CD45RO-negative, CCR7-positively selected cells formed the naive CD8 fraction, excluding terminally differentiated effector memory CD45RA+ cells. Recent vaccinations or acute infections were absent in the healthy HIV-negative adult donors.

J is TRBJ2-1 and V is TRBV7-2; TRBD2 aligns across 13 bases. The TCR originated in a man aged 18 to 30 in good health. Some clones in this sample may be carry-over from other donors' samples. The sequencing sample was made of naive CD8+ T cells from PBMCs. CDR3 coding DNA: TGTGCCAGCAGCCAAACTAGCGGGAGGGCTGGCGATGAGCAGTTCTTC. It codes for CASSQTSGRAGDEQFF.